This T cell receptor (beta chain) was profiled in a study of T-cell reconstitution after alpha-beta-depleted transplantation in children. Trimming shortened V by 6 bases and J by 2 bases, and 12 bases separated the two germline ends. CDR3 size: 14 residues. Per germline, CDR1 ENHRY and CDR2 SYGVKD. This clonotype was seen more than once but under ten times. Its antigen is unidentified. Study-wide findings and caveats: Newly generated T cells supplied most T-cell counts and diversity one year post-transplant. Expanded graft clones, several hundred of them, were reportedly the source of alpha-beta T cells about two months after transplant. The origin of high day-60 TCRbeta diversity in some patients lay in surviving recipient T cells and thymic progenitors.

Unique molecular identifiers were built into the TCRbeta library. Using its own MiXCR run on the PCR reads, TCRdb lists one record per CDR3 protein. The sample has under 450,000 distinct CDR3 sequences, 15% to 20% seen once. Sample: PBMCs, mostly from graft donor cells, taken 360 days after TCRalphabeta/CD19-depleted stem cell transplant. The chain links TRBV10-3 to TRBJ2-3; D might be TRBD2 (6 bases). The clonotype comes from a boy in the first two years of life who had a stem cell transplant for Wiskott-Aldrich syndrome, so the T cells may come from the graft donor. For the CDR3, the DNA is TGTGCCATCAGGAGCGCGGGACCCACAGATACGCAGTATTTT. Residues: CAIRSAGPTDTQYF.